This TCR beta chain is drawn from a study of Graves' ophthalmopathy and Graves' hyperthyroidism. The wider study: The authors defined stable hyperthyroidism as no ophthalmopathy within 18 months of follow-up.

V was trimmed by 4 bases and J by 7 bases, leaving 14 bases between them. Germline V lookup: CDR1 SGHTA, CDR2 FQGNSA. The CDR3 totals 13 residues. Thyroid ultrasound, orbital computed tomography, TRAb, serum thyroxine and clinical symptoms formed the basis of diagnosis. TCR beta CDR3 regions were amplified from RNA transcripts. First-round RT-PCR used HTBI primers; second-round multiplex PCR followed. TCRdb called the multiplex PCR reads again in MiXCR, with one record for every CDR3 protein. The sample has around 590,000 distinct CDR3 sequences, roughly 39% seen once. Sequenced: peripheral blood or thyroid tissue (not recorded which). The clonotype originates from an adult man with Graves' hyperthyroidism. The chain links TRBV7-2 to TRBJ2-7; D is possibly TRBD1 or TRBD2 (7 bases each). The CDR3 protein is CASSYPQGGEQYF. In DNA, the CDR3 is TGTGCCAGCAGCTACCCTCAGGGGGGGGAGCAGTACTTC.